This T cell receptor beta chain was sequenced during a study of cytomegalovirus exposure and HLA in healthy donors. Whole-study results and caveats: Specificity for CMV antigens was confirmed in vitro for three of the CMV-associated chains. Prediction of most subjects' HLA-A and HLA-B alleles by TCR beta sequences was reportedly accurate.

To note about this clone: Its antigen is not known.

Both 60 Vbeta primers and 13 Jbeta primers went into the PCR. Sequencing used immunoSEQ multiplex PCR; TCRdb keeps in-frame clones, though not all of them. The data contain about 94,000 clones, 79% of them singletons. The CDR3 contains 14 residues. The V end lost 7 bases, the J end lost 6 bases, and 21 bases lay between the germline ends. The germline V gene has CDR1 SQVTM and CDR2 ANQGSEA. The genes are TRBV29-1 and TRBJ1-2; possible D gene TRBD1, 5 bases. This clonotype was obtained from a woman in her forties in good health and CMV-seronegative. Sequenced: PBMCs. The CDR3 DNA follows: TGCAGCGCCTCAAGCGGGACGACTCTCCATGGCTACACCTTC. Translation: CSASSGTTLHGYTF.